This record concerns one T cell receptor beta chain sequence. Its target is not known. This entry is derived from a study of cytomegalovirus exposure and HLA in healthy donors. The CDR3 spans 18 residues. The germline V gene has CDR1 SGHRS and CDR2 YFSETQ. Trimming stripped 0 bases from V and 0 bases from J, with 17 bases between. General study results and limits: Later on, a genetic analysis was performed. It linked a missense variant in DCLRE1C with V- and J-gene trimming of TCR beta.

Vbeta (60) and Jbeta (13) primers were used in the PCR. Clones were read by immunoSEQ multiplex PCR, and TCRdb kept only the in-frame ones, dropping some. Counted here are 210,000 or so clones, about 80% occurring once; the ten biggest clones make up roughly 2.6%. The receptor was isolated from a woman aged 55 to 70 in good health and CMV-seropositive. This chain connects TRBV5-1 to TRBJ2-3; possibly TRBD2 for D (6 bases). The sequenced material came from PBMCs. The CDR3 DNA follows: TGCGCCAGCAGCTTGGTTGGGTTGAGGGACTTTAGCACAGATACGCAGTATTTT. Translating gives CASSLVGLRDFSTDTQYF. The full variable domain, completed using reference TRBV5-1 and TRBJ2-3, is KAGVTQTPRYLIKTRGQQVTLSCSPISGHRSVSWYQQTPGQGLQFLFEYFSETQRNKGNFPGRFSGRQFSNSRSEMNVSTLELGDSALYLCASSLVGLRDFSTDTQYFGPGTRLTVL.